This T cell receptor (beta chain) stems from a study of T cell repertoires in cytomegalovirus infection. The ends were cut back, 3 bases at V and 4 bases at J, with 16 bases in the middle. The CDR3 runs 15 residues. CDR1 and CDR2 (germline): SGHTA, FQGNSA. TCRdb used MiXCR to reprocess the reads, holding one entry per CDR3 protein. The table has hundreds of thousands of distinct CDR3 sequences, about a third seen once; the top ten hold around 15%. This clonotype came up many times. No antigen is known for it. V and J are TRBV7-2 and TRBJ2-7; D possibly corresponds to TRBD2 (7 bases). The clonotype was recovered from a human donor in good health (CMV status not recorded). Some clones in this sample may be carry-over from other donors' samples. The source material was cultured CD8+ T cells from PBMCs, sampled from culture after CMV antigen stimulation. For the CDR3, the DNA is TGTGCCAGCAGCTTGAACGGGGGGCTCTCTTACGAGCAGTACGTC. It is translated as CASSLNGGLSYEQYV.